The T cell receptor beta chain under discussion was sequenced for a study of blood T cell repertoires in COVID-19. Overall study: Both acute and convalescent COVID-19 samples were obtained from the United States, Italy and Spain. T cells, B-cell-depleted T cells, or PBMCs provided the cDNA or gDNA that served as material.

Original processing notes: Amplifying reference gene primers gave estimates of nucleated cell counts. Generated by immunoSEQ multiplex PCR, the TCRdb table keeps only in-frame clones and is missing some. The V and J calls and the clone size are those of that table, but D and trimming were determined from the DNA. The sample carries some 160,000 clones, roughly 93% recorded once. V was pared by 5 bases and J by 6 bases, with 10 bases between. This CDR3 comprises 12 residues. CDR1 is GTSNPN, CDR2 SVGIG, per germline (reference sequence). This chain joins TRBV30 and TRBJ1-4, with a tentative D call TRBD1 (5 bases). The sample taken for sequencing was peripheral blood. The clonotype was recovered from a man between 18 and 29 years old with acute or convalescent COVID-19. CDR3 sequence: CAWAGGDEKLFF. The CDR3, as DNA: TGTGCCTGGGCCGGAGGGGATGAAAAACTGTTTTTT.